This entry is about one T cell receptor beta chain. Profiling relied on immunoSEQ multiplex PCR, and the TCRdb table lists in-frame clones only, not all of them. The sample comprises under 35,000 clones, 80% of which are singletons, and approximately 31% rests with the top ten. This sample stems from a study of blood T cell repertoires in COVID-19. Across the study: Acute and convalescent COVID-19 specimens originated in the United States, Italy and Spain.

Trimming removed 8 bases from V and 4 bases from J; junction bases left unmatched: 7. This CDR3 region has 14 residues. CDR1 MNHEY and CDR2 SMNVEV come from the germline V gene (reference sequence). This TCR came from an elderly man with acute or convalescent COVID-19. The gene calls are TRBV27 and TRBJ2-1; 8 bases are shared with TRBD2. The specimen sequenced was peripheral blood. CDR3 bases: TGTGCCAGCCAAACTAGCGGACCTTACAATGAGCAGTTCTTC. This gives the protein CASQTSGPYNEQFF.